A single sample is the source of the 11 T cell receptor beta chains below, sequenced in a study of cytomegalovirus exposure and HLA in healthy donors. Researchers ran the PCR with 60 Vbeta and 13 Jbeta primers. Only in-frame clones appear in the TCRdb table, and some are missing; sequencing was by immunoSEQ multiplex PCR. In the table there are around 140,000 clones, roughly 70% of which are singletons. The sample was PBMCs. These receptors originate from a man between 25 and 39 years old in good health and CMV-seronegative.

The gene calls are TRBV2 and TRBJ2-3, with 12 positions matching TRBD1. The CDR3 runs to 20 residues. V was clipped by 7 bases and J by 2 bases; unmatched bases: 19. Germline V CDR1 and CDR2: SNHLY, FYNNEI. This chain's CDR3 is CASTLAGTGGERSFTDTQYF. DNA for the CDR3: TGTGCCAGCACCTTGGCGGGGACAGGGGGCGAGCGGAGCTTCACAGATACGCAGTATTTT. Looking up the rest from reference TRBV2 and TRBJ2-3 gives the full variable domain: EPEVTQTPSHQVTQMGQEVILRCVPISNHLYFYWYRQILGQKVEFLVSFYNNEISEKSEIFDDQFSVERPDGSNFTLKIRSTKLEDSAMYFCASTLAGTGGERSFTDTQYFGPGTRLTVL.

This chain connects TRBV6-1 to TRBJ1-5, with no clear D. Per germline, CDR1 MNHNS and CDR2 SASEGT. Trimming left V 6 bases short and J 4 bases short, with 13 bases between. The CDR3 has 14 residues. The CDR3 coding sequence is TGTGCCAGCAGCCGTAAGGGAGCTAATCAGCCCCAGCATTTT. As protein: CASSRKGANQPQHF.

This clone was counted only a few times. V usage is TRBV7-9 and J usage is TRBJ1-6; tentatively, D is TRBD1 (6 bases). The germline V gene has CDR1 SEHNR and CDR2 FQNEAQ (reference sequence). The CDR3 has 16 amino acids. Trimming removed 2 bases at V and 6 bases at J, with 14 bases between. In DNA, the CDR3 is TGTGCCAGCAGCTTACAGGGGCCGGAGGCTAATTCACCCCTCCACTTT. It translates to CASSLQGPEANSPLHF.

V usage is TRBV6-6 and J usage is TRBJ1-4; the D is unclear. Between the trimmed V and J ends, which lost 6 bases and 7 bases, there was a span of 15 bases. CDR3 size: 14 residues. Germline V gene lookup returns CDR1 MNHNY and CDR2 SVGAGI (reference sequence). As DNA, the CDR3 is TGTGCCAGCAGGAAGCTGGCGGAGTCTGAAAAACTGTTTTTT. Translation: CASRKLAESEKLFF.

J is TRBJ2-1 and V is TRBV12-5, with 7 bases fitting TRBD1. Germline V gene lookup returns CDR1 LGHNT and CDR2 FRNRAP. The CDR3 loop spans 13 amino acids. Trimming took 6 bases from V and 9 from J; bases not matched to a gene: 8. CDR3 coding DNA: TGTGCTAGTGGCGTAACAGGGGCCGGTGAGCAGTTCTTC. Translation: CASGVTGAGEQFF.

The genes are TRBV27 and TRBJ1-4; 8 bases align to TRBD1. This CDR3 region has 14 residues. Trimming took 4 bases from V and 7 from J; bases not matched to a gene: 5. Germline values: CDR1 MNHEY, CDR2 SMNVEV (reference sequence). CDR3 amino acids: CASSSHRGTEKLFF. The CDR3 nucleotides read TGTGCCAGCAGTTCCCACAGGGGGACTGAAAAACTGTTTTTT.

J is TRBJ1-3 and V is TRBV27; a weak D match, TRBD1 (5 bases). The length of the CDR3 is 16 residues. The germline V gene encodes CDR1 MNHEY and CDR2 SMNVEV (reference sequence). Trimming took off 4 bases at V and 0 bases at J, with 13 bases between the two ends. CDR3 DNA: TGTGCCAGCAGTTACCCTGACAGTATCTCTGGAAACACCATATATTTT. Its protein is CASSYPDSISGNTIYF.

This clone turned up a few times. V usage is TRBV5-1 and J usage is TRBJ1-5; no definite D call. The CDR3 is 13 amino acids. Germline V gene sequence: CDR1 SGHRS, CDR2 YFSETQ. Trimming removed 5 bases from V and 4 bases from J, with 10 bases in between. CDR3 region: CASRIATNQPQHF. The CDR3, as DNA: TGCGCCAGCAGAATTGCGACAAATCAGCCCCAGCATTTT.

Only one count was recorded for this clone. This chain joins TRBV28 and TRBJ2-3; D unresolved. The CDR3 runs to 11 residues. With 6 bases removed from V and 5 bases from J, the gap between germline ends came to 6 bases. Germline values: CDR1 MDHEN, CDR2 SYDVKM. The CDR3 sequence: CASRSLDTQYF. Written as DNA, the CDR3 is TGTGCCAGCAGATCGTTAGATACGCAGTATTTT. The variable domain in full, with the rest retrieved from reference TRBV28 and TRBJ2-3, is DVKVTQSSRYLVKRTGEKVFLECVQDMDHENMFWYRQDPGLGLRLIYFSYDVKMKEKGDIPEGYSVSREKKERFSLILESASTNQTSMYLCASRSLDTQYFGPGTRLTVL.

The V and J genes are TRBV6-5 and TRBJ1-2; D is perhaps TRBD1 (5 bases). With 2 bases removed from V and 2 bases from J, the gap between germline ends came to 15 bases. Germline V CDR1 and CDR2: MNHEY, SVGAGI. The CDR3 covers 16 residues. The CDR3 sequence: CASSYGGMGGNYGYTF. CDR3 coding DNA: TGTGCCAGCAGTTACGGGGGGATGGGGGGAAACTATGGCTACACCTTC.

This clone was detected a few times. The CDR3 DNA sequence: TGTGCCAGTAGTGTACCCCCCGGGAGGCCCTCGTCCCACGAGCAGTACTTC. This gives the protein CASSVPPGRPSSHEQYF. The J gene is TRBJ2-7, the V gene TRBV19; the match to TRBD2 covers 7 bases. With V trimmed by 5 bases and J by 5 bases, 18 bases remained unmatched. CDR1 and CDR2 from the germline V gene are LNHDA and SQIVND (reference sequence). The CDR3 covers 17 residues.